A single sample is the source of the 16 T cell receptor beta chains below, sequenced in a study of CD8 T cells in ankylosing spondylitis. Their antigen targets remain unknown. Whole-study findings and limits: The study identified a TCR beta motif of several highly homologous variants that appeared characteristic of ankylosing spondylitis blood.

TCRdb re-analysed the 5' RACE reads in MiXCR, keeping a single row per CDR3 protein. The table shows about 440,000 distinct CDR3 sequences, with approximately 17% occurring only once. Sequenced material: blood, either unsorted or a sorted T cell fraction (not recorded which). These TCRs come from a male donor with ankylosing spondylitis.

The gene calls are TRBV6-1 and TRBJ1-1; 12 bases are shared with TRBD1. The CDR3 consists of 16 residues. Trimming removed 6 bases from V and 5 bases from J; junction bases left unmatched: 10. Germline lookup yields CDR1 MNHNS and CDR2 SASEGT. CDR3 DNA: TGTGCCAGCAGAGACGGGACAGGGGGCCGGGCGACTGAAGCTTTCTTT. Translation: CASRDGTGGRATEAFF.

The chain recombines TRBV6-1 with TRBJ1-4; no reliable D call. The germline V gene encodes CDR1 MNHNS and CDR2 SASEGT. The CDR3 spans 15 residues. Trimming stripped 2 bases from V and 6 bases from J, with 13 bases between. The CDR3: CASSEYMGKDEKLFF. The CDR3 DNA reads TGTGCCAGCAGTGAATATATGGGGAAGGATGAAAAACTGTTTTTT.

Only a few counts were recorded for this clonotype. The chain combines TRBV4-3 with TRBJ2-5, with TRBD2 as a possible D gene (6 bases). The CDR3 is 13 amino acids. V lost 2 bases to trimming and J lost 5 bases, with 9 bases between them. Germline-derived CDR1 and CDR2 are LGHNA and YSLEER. CDR3 DNA sequence: TGCGCCAGCAGCCAAACCAGCGGGGAGACCCAGTACTTC. Translation gives CASSQTSGETQYF.

This clonotype turned up a few times. This rearrangement joins TRBV6-1 to TRBJ2-3, with 13 bases identical to TRBD2. Germline CDR1 and CDR2: MNHNS and SASEGT. V was clipped by 6 bases and J by 4 bases; unmatched bases: 4. CDR3 length: 15 amino acids. CDR3 loop: CASSGTSGVPDTQYF. As DNA, the CDR3 is TGTGCCAGCAGCGGGACTAGCGGGGTCCCAGATACGCAGTATTTT.

This clonotype was seen more than once but under ten times. The chain has TRBV3-1 and TRBJ1-3, with D hard to call. The CDR3 has 15 residues. Deletions cut 0 bases from V and 0 bases from J, with 6 bases between. CDR1 and CDR2 (germline): LGHDT, YNNKEL (reference sequence). The CDR3 sequence is CASSQEGISGNTIYF. The CDR3 bases are TGTGCCAGCAGCCAAGAAGGGATCTCTGGAAACACCATATATTTT.

This clonotype showed up just a few times. The gene calls are TRBV24-1 and TRBJ2-3, with TRBD2 identical over 9 bases. The length of the CDR3 is 16 residues. Germline V gene sequence: CDR1 KGHDR, CDR2 SFDVKD. V dropped 3 bases and J dropped 1; count of bases not matched to a gene: 4. The CDR3 DNA sequence: TGTGCCACCAGTGATCCAATAGCGGGGGGCACAGATACGCAGTATTTT. Amino acids: CATSDPIAGGTDTQYF.

A few counts support this clonotype. The chain uses TRBV20-1 and TRBJ2-4; 10 bases line up with TRBD2. The CDR3 loop spans 15 amino acids. Looked up from germline, CDR1 is DFQATT and CDR2 is SNEGSKA (reference sequence). V lost 6 bases and J lost 11; bases outside the gene matches: 16. The CDR3 DNA sequence: TGCAGTGCACAAGGTCCTAGCGGGGGCCCCGGCGTTCAGTACTTC. Residues: CSAQGPSGGPGVQYF.

A few counts support this clonotype. The rearrangement links TRBV30 to TRBJ2-7; D gene uncertain. Germline CDR1 and CDR2: GTSNPN and SVGIG (reference sequence). The CDR3 is 12 amino acids. The V end was cut by 2 bases, the J end by 2 bases, with 7 bases between. The DNA of the CDR3 is TGTGCCTGGAGTTCAGAACCCTACGAGCAGTACTTC. It encodes CAWSSEPYEQYF.

The genes are TRBV20-1 and TRBJ1-2; the D is unclear. The germline V gene has CDR1 DFQATT and CDR2 SNEGSKA (reference sequence). V was cut by 1 base and J by 6 bases, with 12 bases left in between. The CDR3 is made up of 13 amino acids. CDR3 DNA sequence: TGCAGTGCTAGAGGGCATTTACCTGATGGCTACACCTTC. As protein: CSARGHLPDGYTF.

V is TRBV10-3 and J is TRBJ1-6; TRBD1 might be the D (6 bases). Per germline, CDR1 ENHRY and CDR2 SYGVKD. V lost 4 bases and J 8 bases, leaving 9 bases between the germline ends. The CDR3 runs 13 residues. As DNA, the CDR3 is TGTGCCATCAGTGGGGGACAATATTCACCCCTCCACTTT. Its translation: CAISGGQYSPLHF.

V usage is TRBV3-1 and J usage is TRBJ2-5, with 15 positions matching TRBD2. The germline V gene has CDR1 LGHDT and CDR2 YNNKEL (reference sequence). The CDR3 loop spans 16 amino acids. The ends lost 5 bases at V and 4 bases at J; junction bases unmatched: 5. DNA of the CDR3: TGTGCCAGCAGCTCGTGGACTAGCGGGGGGGGAGAGACCCAGTACTTC. It translates to CASSSWTSGGGETQYF.

The chain links TRBV20-1 to TRBJ2-5; possibly TRBD2 for D (6 bases). Trimming stripped 6 bases from V and 0 bases from J, with 26 bases between. CDR1 DFQATT and CDR2 SNEGSKA come from the germline V gene (reference sequence). This CDR3 is built from 18 residues. The CDR3 loop reads CSAPTWDSSLPNQETQYF. The CDR3 DNA sequence: TGCAGTGCCCCTACCTGGGACTCCAGCTTACCTAACCAAGAGACCCAGTACTTC.

This clonotype has just a few counts. The chain uses TRBV18 and TRBJ2-7, with D possibly TRBD2 on 5 matching bases. This CDR3 comprises 14 residues. The V and J ends lost 1 base and 6 bases respectively, with 13 bases between them. In germline, CDR1 is KGHSH, CDR2 LQKENI. CDR3 nucleotides: TGTGCCAGCTCACCACTGGACTCACGGGGCGAGCAGTACTTC. Its translation: CASSPLDSRGEQYF.

This clonotype was found a few times. The rearrangement joins TRBV9 to TRBJ2-3; 8 nucleotides agree with TRBD1. This CDR3 is built from 16 residues. Germline CDR1 SGDLS, CDR2 YYNGEE. V was clipped by 1 base and J by 2 bases; unmatched bases: 6. CDR3 coding DNA: TGTGCCAGCAGCGTATCGGCGGGACAGGACACAGATACGCAGTATTTT. It codes for CASSVSAGQDTDTQYF.

The chain is built from TRBV7-2 and TRBJ2-3, with D possibly TRBD2 on 6 matching bases. The ends were cut back, 5 bases at V and 2 bases at J, with 20 bases in the middle. Germline lookup yields CDR1 SGHTA and CDR2 FQGNSA. The CDR3 extends over 17 amino acids. This chain's CDR3 is CASSPRGRTTPTDTQYF. DNA of the CDR3: TGTGCCAGCAGCCCCCGGGGCCGGACTACCCCCACAGATACGCAGTATTTT.

This clonotype was observed at least ten times. CDR3 protein: CASSFRRGLAGYSYNEQFF. The CDR3 nucleotides are TGTGCCAGCAGTTTCCGAAGGGGTTTAGCGGGCTACTCCTACAATGAGCAGTTCTTC. This chain joins TRBV12-3 or TRBV12-4 and TRBJ2-1; 7 positions match TRBD2. V trimming: 3 bases; J trimming: 0 bases; junction bases outside the gene matches: 14. This CDR3 is built from 19 residues.